Below are 25 T cell receptor beta chains sequenced from a single sample in a study of tumor-infiltrating lymphocytes in oesophageal squamous cell carcinoma. TCRdb reanalysed the PCR reads using MiXCR and keeps one entry per CDR3 protein. Of some 22,000 distinct CDR3 sequences in the sample, more than 30% were seen once. Sequenced sample: esophageal tumor tissue. Receptors originate from a male donor with esophageal squamous cell carcinoma.

The rearrangement uses TRBV28 and TRBJ2-7, with D possibly TRBD2 on 5 matching bases. The last part of the DNA fits TRBJ2-1 better; the J call may be wrong. The CDR3 is made up of 15 amino acids. CDR1 MDHEN and CDR2 SYDVKM come from the germline V gene. CDR3 sequence: CASSDASILIREQFF. The CDR3 DNA follows: TGTGCCAGCAGTGACGCTAGCATCCTCATCAGGGAGCAGTTCTTC.

This clonotype was observed at least ten times. The chain uses TRBV6-1 and TRBJ1-5, with D possibly TRBD1 on 5 matching bases. The CDR3 sequence is 15 residues long. V was cut by 4 bases and J by 1 base, with 11 bases left in between. Germline-derived CDR1 and CDR2 are MNHNS and SASEGT. The CDR3: CASSALGASNQPQHF. CDR3 DNA sequence: TGTGCCAGCAGTGCCCTCGGGGCCAGCAATCAGCCCCAGCATTTT.

Notes on this clonotype: As the CDR3 is not closed by the conserved phenylalanine or tryptophan, this likely results from a read error. The limits of the CDR3 on the DNA are not certain, so only TCRdb's listed CDR3 is given. The chain combines TRBV7-8 with TRBJ2-5; the table's D call, TRBD1, has no DNA check behind it. Germline-derived CDR1 and CDR2 are SGHVS and FQNEAQ. The CDR3 length equals 17 residues, ends included. This CDR3 reads CASSQRDSSYNEQFFGS.

This clonotype is classed as medium-sized. The V gene is TRBV12-3 or TRBV12-4, the J gene TRBJ1-2; D is unresolved. Trimming took off 1 base at V and 1 base at J, with 13 bases between the two ends. This CDR3 spans 16 amino acids. Here the CDR3 reads CASSLGIVGLNYGYTF. The CDR3 coding sequence is TGTGCCAGCAGTTTAGGTATTGTGGGTCTTAACTATGGCTACACCTTC.

With regard to this clonotype: No conserved phenylalanine or tryptophan ends this CDR3, so it is likely a read error. The limits of the CDR3 on the DNA are not certain, so only TCRdb's listed CDR3 is given. The chain is built from TRBV12-3 or TRBV12-4 and TRBJ2-6; the table's D call, TRBD1, has no DNA check behind it. The CDR3 is 16 amino acids in total, end residues counted. Here the CDR3 reads CASSFGDIRETQYFGA.

This clonotype was counted a few times. This chain connects TRBV7-2 to TRBJ2-1, with D possibly being TRBD1 (6 bases). The length of the CDR3 is 15 residues. Germline assignment: CDR1 SGHTA and CDR2 FQGNSA. V was trimmed by 6 bases and J by 0 bases, leaving 12 bases between them. CDR3 sequence (DNA): TGTGCCAGCAGGACAAGGGGGAGCTCCTACAATGAGCAGTTCTTC. Its translation is CASRTRGSSYNEQFF.

The DNA of the CDR3 is TGCGCCAGCAGTTCAAACAACCCTAGTCAAGAGACCCAGTACTTC. Protein: CASSSNNPSQETQYF. V gene TRBV5-1 combines with J gene TRBJ2-5, with D unclear. This CDR3 region has 15 residues. The germline V gene has CDR1 SGHRS and CDR2 YFSETQ. V lost 5 bases and J lost 2, with 16 bases in between.

This clonotype showed up just a few times. The chain couples TRBV27 to TRBJ2-1, with D perhaps being TRBD1 or TRBD2 (6 bases each). Between the trimmed V and J ends, which lost 3 bases and 9 bases, there was a span of 18 bases. CDR1 MNHEY and CDR2 SMNVEV come from the germline V gene (reference sequence). The CDR3 loop spans 15 amino acids. CDR3 sequence (DNA): TGTGCCAGCAGTTTGCTGGGGGCGGGAATAGGTGAGCAGTTCTTC. This sequence encodes CASSLLGAGIGEQFF.

This clonotype showed up just a few times. J is TRBJ2-7 and V is TRBV10-3, with D perhaps TRBD2 (6 bases). Per germline, CDR1 ENHRY and CDR2 SYGVKD. Trimming stripped 3 bases from V and 7 bases from J, with 22 bases between. The CDR3 is 16 amino acids. This CDR3 reads CAISEFGGNPYNEQYF. In DNA, the CDR3 is TGTGCCATCAGTGAATTTGGCGGGAACCCTTACAATGAGCAGTACTTC.

The genes are TRBV7-2 and TRBJ2-4, with TRBD2 matching 10 bases. The assigned J gene may be wrong: the sequence end matches TRBJ2-7 better. This CDR3 region has 16 residues. Germline V gene data show CDR1 as SGHTA and CDR2 as FQGNSA. For the CDR3, the DNA is TGTGCCAGCAGCTTATCTAGCGGGAGAGGTAGCTACGAGCAGTACTTC. It translates to CASSLSSGRGSYEQYF.

This clonotype was seen repeatedly, ten times or more. V is TRBV6-6 and J is TRBJ1-2; D gene unclear. Per the germline V gene, CDR1 is MNHNY and CDR2 is SVGAGI (reference sequence). This CDR3 has 12 amino acids. V shed 0 bases and J shed 8 bases, with 7 bases lying between them. This CDR3 reads CASSYSIEGYTF. For the CDR3, the DNA is TGTGCCAGCAGTTACTCAATCGAGGGCTACACCTTC.

Relative to its sample, this clonotype is medium-sized. The rearrangement uses TRBV7-2 and TRBJ2-7; TRBD2 aligns across 9 bases. Losses at the gene ends were 1 base for V and 2 bases for J; bases not matched to a gene: 6. Germline V gene data show CDR1 as SGHTA and CDR2 as FQGNSA. CDR3 size: 16 residues. CDR3 loop: CASSLVSGRIPYEQYF. CDR3 coding DNA: TGTGCCAGCAGCTTAGTTAGCGGGAGAATCCCCTACGAGCAGTACTTC.

V usage is TRBV7-3 and J usage is TRBJ2-5, with 8 bases lining up with TRBD2. Germline V gene lookup returns CDR1 SGHTA and CDR2 FQGTGA. V lost 4 bases, J lost 11 bases, and 18 bases stayed unmatched. This CDR3 region has 16 residues. The CDR3 sequence is CASSWTSPSSYNEQYF. The CDR3 region has the DNA TGTGCCAGCAGCTGGACTAGCCCCAGCTCCTACAATGAGCAGTACTTC.

The chain joins TRBV6-1 to TRBJ1-4; tentative D call: TRBD1 (5 bases). The V gene's germline CDR1 is MNHNS and CDR2 SASEGT. The CDR3 has 16 residues. Deletions cut 5 bases from V and 6 bases from J, with 19 bases between. The CDR3 nucleotides are TGTGCCAGCAGTCTAGGGGAGGGGTTTTCGGATGAAAAACTGTTTTTT. This codes for CASSLGEGFSDEKLFF.

As to this clonotype: The CDR3 does not end in the conserved phenylalanine or tryptophan, so this is likely a read error. The gene calls are TRBV7-2 and TRBJ2-7; 9 bases line up with TRBD1. CDR1 and CDR2 from the germline V gene are SGHTA and FQGNSA. This CDR3 contains 15 residues. V was clipped by 5 bases and J by 9 bases; unmatched bases: 14. The CDR3 sequence is CASSPPQTGGRVQYL. Written as DNA, the CDR3 is TGTGCCAGCAGCCCACCCCAGACAGGGGGACGTGTGCAGTACTTA.

Concerning this clonotype itself: The CDR3 does not end in the conserved phenylalanine or tryptophan, so this is likely a read error. It is unclear where the CDR3 begins or ends on the DNA, so no DNA is shown, and the CDR3 is as TCRdb lists it. The chain couples TRBV7-5 to TRBJ2-6; the DNA was not compared with TRBD1, the D call given in the table. TRBV7-5 constitutes a pseudogene. The CDR3 sequence runs 24 residues, both termini included. CDR3 amino acids: CISVPEARGSDRHRPKLLRAVLRA.

The chain employs TRBV10-3 and TRBJ2-4; TRBD2 agrees at 13 bases. The J call may be mistaken, given a closer DNA end match to TRBJ2-5. The CDR3 is 15 residues long. CDR1 is ENHRY, CDR2 SYGVKD, per germline. This CDR3 is CAISSRTSGGETQYF. In nucleotides, the CDR3 is TGTGCCATCAGTTCGCGGACTAGCGGGGGTGAGACCCAGTACTTC.

At least ten counts were recorded for this clonotype. The chain couples TRBV28 to TRBJ2-2, with unresolved D. The ends were cut back, 0 bases at V and 4 bases at J, with 3 bases in the middle. The germline V gene has CDR1 MDHEN and CDR2 SYDVKM. The CDR3 spans 13 residues. CDR3: CASSLWRTGELFF. Here the CDR3 DNA reads TGTGCCAGCAGTTTATGGCGCACCGGGGAGCTGTTTTTT.

This clonotype was recorded many times. It may be a read error: a sequence one base away is much more abundant. The chain recombines TRBV7-9 with TRBJ1-2; tentatively, D is TRBD1 (6 bases). The V gene lost 0 bases and the J gene lost 7 bases, with 15 bases spanning the gap. The germline V gene encodes CDR1 SEHNR and CDR2 FQNEAQ (reference sequence). The CDR3 spans 15 residues. CDR3 DNA sequence: TGTGCCAGCAGCTTAGCGTACGAGGGGGATGGTGGCTACACCTTC. Its translation: CASSLAYEGDGGYTF.

This chain connects TRBV19 to TRBJ2-1; TRBD2 agrees at 9 bases. The end of the DNA is better explained by TRBJ2-7, so the J call may be wrong. The CDR3 has 15 amino acids. Germline assignment: CDR1 LNHDA and CDR2 SQIVND (reference sequence). CDR3 DNA: TGTGCCAGTAGTACCCTACGAGCGGGGGGAGCCGAGCAGTACTTC. It yields the protein CASSTLRAGGAEQYF.

This clonotype is medium-sized. This rearrangement joins TRBV7-6 to TRBJ1-1; TRBD1 is a possible D gene (5 bases). V gave up 0 bases and J gave up 5 bases, with 7 bases separating them. Per germline, CDR1 SGHVS and CDR2 FNYEAQ. CDR3 length: 13 amino acids. The CDR3: CASSLARGTEAFF. The CDR3 DNA reads TGTGCCAGCAGCTTAGCGCGGGGGACTGAAGCTTTCTTT.

In the case of this clonotype: A read error may produce the germline difference seen at one junction end. The gene calls are TRBV5-6 and TRBJ2-3, with 10 bases identical to TRBD2. CDR3 length: 15 amino acids. Germline CDR1 is SGHDT and CDR2 is YYEEEE. The CDR3 DNA follows: TGTGTCAGCAAACTACTAGCGGGAATCACAGATACGCAGTATTTT. This encodes CVSKLLAGITDTQYF. Using reference TRBV5-6 and TRBJ2-3 for the parts outside the CDR3, the full variable domain is DAGVTQSPTHLIKTRGQQVTLRCSPKSGHDTVSWYQQALGQGPQFIFQYYEEEERQRGNFPDRFSGHQFPNYSSELNVNALLLGDSALYLCVSKLLAGITDTQYFGPGTRLTVL.

In its sample, this clonotype was seen once. This is likely a read error, given that the CDR3 carries no conserved phenylalanine or tryptophan at its end. It is unclear where the CDR3 begins or ends on the DNA, so no DNA is shown, and the CDR3 is as TCRdb lists it. V and J are TRBV7-9 and TRBJ1-1; the D segment call TRBD1 is taken from the table without a DNA check. Including both end residues, the CDR3 is 16 amino acids long. Germline V gene sequence: CDR1 SEHNR, CDR2 FQNEAQ (reference sequence). CDR3 residues: CDSSSGRRVAISPSIL.

This clonotype is medium-sized by share. This chain links TRBV7-9 with TRBJ2-3, with 12 bases lining up with TRBD2. The CDR3 has 16 amino acids. With 5 bases clipped from V and 4 bases from J, the junction kept 7 bases outside the gene matches. Per germline, CDR1 SEHNR and CDR2 FQNEAQ (reference sequence). CDR3 protein: CASSTRLAGAADTQYF. CDR3 coding DNA: TGTGCCAGCAGCACTAGACTAGCGGGAGCGGCAGATACGCAGTATTTT. The variable domain in full, with the rest retrieved from reference TRBV7-9 and TRBJ2-3, is DTGVSQNPRHKITKRGQNVTFRCDPISEHNRLYWYRQTLGQGPEFLTYFQNEAQLEKSRLLSDRFSAERPKGSFSTLEIQRTEQGDSAMYLCASSTRLAGAADTQYFGPGTRLTVL.

The chain recombines TRBV7-4 with TRBJ2-3, with TRBD2 identical over 9 bases. The J call may be mistaken, given a closer DNA end match to TRBJ2-7. The CDR3 runs to 15 residues. The germline CDR1 and CDR2 sequences are SGHVT and SQSDAQ. CDR3 DNA: TGTGCCAGCAGCTTAGCGGGACTAGCAGCCTACGAGCAGTACTTC. Encoded protein: CASSLAGLAAYEQYF.